The 16 T cell receptor beta chains given below trace back to one sample, sequenced in a study of T cell responses to AZD1222 COVID-19 vaccine. Profiling relied on immunoSEQ multiplex PCR, and the TCRdb table lists in-frame clones only, not all of them. The sample lists about 150,000 clones, under 95% seen once, with approximately 17% in the top ten. The source material was peripheral blood, sampled on day 0 of AZD1222 vaccination. The receptors come from an adult in good health.

Here the CDR3 DNA reads TGTGCCAGCAGCTTAGCACCCGCGGGGCGGACCGGGTCCTACGAGCAGTACTTC. The encoded protein is CASSLAPAGRTGSYEQYF. The J gene is TRBJ2-7, the V gene TRBV11-3; possibly TRBD2 for D (6 bases). Germline CDR1 reads SGHNT; CDR2 reads YENEEA. V lost 1 base, J lost 1 base, and 20 bases lay in between. The CDR3 has 18 residues.

This clone is a singleton in its sample. The chain uses TRBV7-2 and TRBJ1-1; 7 bases align to TRBD1. The ends lost 6 bases at V and 11 bases at J; junction bases unmatched: 18. CDR1 is SGHTA, CDR2 FQGNSA, per germline. The CDR3 extends over 15 amino acids. As DNA, the CDR3 is TGTGCCAGCAGGCTAGACAGGGTATTGGGCTATGGGGCTTTCTTT. It is translated as CASRLDRVLGYGAFF. The complete variable domain, with remaining parts taken from reference TRBV7-2 and TRBJ1-1, reads GAGVSQSPSNKVTEKGKDVELRCDPISGHTALYWYRQSLGQGLEFLIYFQGNSAPDKSGLPSDRFSAERTGGSVSTLTIQRTQQEDSAVYLCASRLDRVLGYGAFFGQGTRLTVV.

The chain combines TRBV18 with TRBJ2-7; 12 bases align to TRBD2. With V trimmed by 6 bases and J by 6 bases, 9 bases remained unmatched. The length of the CDR3 is 15 residues. Germline CDR1 is KGHSH and CDR2 is LQKENI. The CDR3: CASSPTPSGGAEQYF. CDR3 coding DNA: TGTGCCAGCTCGCCGACCCCTAGCGGGGGGGCCGAGCAGTACTTC. The variable domain in full, completed from reference TRBV18 and TRBJ2-7, reads NAGVMQNPRHLVRRRGQEARLRCSPMKGHSHVYWYRQLPEEGLKFMVYLQKENIIDESGMPKERFSAEFPKEGPSILRIQQVVRGDSAAYFCASSPTPSGGAEQYFGPGTRLTVT.

This clone was found a few times. This chain connects TRBV9 to TRBJ2-7; 7 nucleotides agree with TRBD2. Germline lookup yields CDR1 SGDLS and CDR2 YYNGEE. The CDR3 is 14 amino acids. The ends lost 0 bases at V and 5 bases at J; junction bases unmatched: 5. The CDR3 loop is CASSVAGRDHEQYF. The CDR3, as DNA: TGTGCCAGCAGCGTAGCTGGGAGGGACCACGAGCAGTACTTC.

The chain carries TRBV27 and TRBJ2-2, with 11 bases matching TRBD2. This CDR3 contains 15 residues. V dropped 7 bases and J dropped 4; count of bases not matched to a gene: 5. CDR1 and CDR2 (germline): MNHEY, SMNVEV (reference sequence). The DNA of the CDR3 is TGTGCCAGCACCCTAGCGGGAGGTACCACCGGGGAGCTGTTTTTT. It specifies CASTLAGGTTGELFF.

The chain has TRBV29-1 and TRBJ2-7; 7 nucleotides line up with TRBD1. The germline V gene encodes CDR1 SQVTM and CDR2 ANQGSEA. The CDR3 contains 14 residues. Trimming cost V 4 bases and J 3 bases; bases outside gene matches: 9. CDR3 region: CSVVALRDSYEQYF. Here the CDR3 DNA reads TGCAGCGTTGTCGCCCTCCGGGACAGCTACGAGCAGTACTTC.

The DNA for the CDR3 is TGTGCCAGCAGCCGAGCAGGGATAGTCGTCGGTGAAGCTTTCTTT. Residues: CASSRAGIVVGEAFF. This sequence joins TRBV11-1 and TRBJ1-1, with a weak D call TRBD1 (5 bases). This CDR3 spans 15 amino acids. Germline CDR1 is SGHAT and CDR2 is FQDESV (reference sequence). The ends were cut back, 5 bases at V and 7 bases at J, with 20 bases in the middle.

The rearrangement links TRBV6-6 to TRBJ1-2; D unclear. Trimming stripped 0 bases from V and 7 bases from J, with 6 bases between. This CDR3 comprises 12 residues. Germline-derived CDR1 and CDR2 are MNHNY and SVGAGI (reference sequence). Written as DNA, the CDR3 is TGTGCCAGCAGTTACTCGACTGGTGGCTACACCTTC. It translates to CASSYSTGGYTF.

The V and J genes are TRBV28 and TRBJ2-7; 7 bases agree with TRBD1. The CDR3 extends over 15 amino acids. V gave up 7 bases and J gave up 0 bases; unmatched junction bases: 9. Germline V gene lookup returns CDR1 MDHEN and CDR2 SYDVKM. The CDR3 protein is CASTPTGTSSYEQYF. In DNA, the CDR3 is TGTGCCAGCACCCCGACAGGGACGAGCTCCTACGAGCAGTACTTC.

The genes are TRBV7-8 and TRBJ1-3; no clear D gene. V dropped 5 bases and J dropped 9 bases, with 14 bases sitting between them. CDR3 length equals 13 residues. Germline V lookup: CDR1 SGHVS, CDR2 FQNEAQ. CDR3 residues: CASSQDLRGTIYF. The CDR3 DNA sequence: TGTGCCAGCAGCCAGGACCTACGGGGCACCATATATTTT. Full variable domain (rest looked up from reference TRBV7-8 and TRBJ1-3): GAGVSQSPRYKVAKRGQDVALRCDPISGHVSLFWYQQALGQGPEFLTYFQNEAQLDKSGLPSDRFFAERPEGSVSTLKIQRTQQEDSAVYLCASSQDLRGTIYFGEGSWLTVV.

The J gene is TRBJ2-1, the V gene TRBV3-1 (or the pseudogene TRBV3-2), with a weak D call TRBD2 (5 bases). CDR1 is LGHDT, CDR2 YNNKEL, per germline (reference sequence). The CDR3 runs 11 residues. The ends were cut back, 4 bases at V and 9 bases at J, with 7 bases in the middle. The CDR3 loop is CASSLEGEQFF. Written as DNA, the CDR3 is TGTGCCAGCAGCCTAGAGGGTGAGCAGTTCTTC.

The chain couples TRBV10-3 to TRBJ1-5, with 8 bases identical to TRBD1. V shed 6 bases and J 0 bases; nucleotides not matched to a gene: 1. The CDR3 sequence is 14 residues long. Germline-derived CDR1 and CDR2 are ENHRY and SYGVKD. The CDR3 coding sequence is TGTGCCATCAGGGACAGGGATAGCAATCAGCCCCAGCATTTT. Amino acid sequence: CAIRDRDSNQPQHF.

This chain joins TRBV4-1 and TRBJ2-7, with a weak D call TRBD2 (6 bases). V was trimmed by 1 base and J by 3 bases, leaving 13 bases between them. Germline CDR1 reads MGHRA; CDR2 reads YSYEKL. This CDR3 has 15 amino acids. CDR3 nucleotide sequence: TGCGCCAGCAGCCAAGGCCCGGGACTGATCTACGAGCAGTACTTC. Amino acid sequence: CASSQGPGLIYEQYF.

The V and J genes are TRBV5-1 and TRBJ2-5; D gene uncertain. This CDR3 is 14 amino acids long. The V and J ends lost 5 bases and 2 bases respectively, with 13 bases between them. From germline, CDR1 is SGHRS and CDR2 YFSETQ. In DNA, the CDR3 is TGCGCCAGCAGTCGCGACTGGATTCAAGAGACCCAGTACTTC. It codes for CASSRDWIQETQYF.

The gene calls are TRBV27 and TRBJ1-5, with 11 bases lining up with TRBD1. After removal of 7 bases from V and 4 bases from J, the junction contained 6 bases not matched to a gene. This CDR3 contains 15 residues. Germline V gene sequence: CDR1 MNHEY, CDR2 SMNVEV (reference sequence). The CDR3 is CASNAGTGGNQPQHF. CDR3 DNA sequence: TGTGCCAGCAACGCCGGGACAGGGGGAAATCAGCCCCAGCATTTT.

V and J are TRBV4-1 and TRBJ1-2; D is ambiguous. Germline V CDR1 and CDR2: MGHRA, YSYEKL. V gave up 1 base and J gave up 5 bases, with 14 bases separating them. This CDR3 comprises 15 residues. The CDR3, as DNA: TGCGCCAGCAGCCAAGTCGCGGGATCTGGTTATGGCTACACCTTC. It is translated as CASSQVAGSGYGYTF.